These 31 T cell receptor beta chains came from one sample sequenced in a study of human T cells and chemical hapten exposure (dated by TCRdb to about 2021). This specimen's time point label, interpreted: pre-sensitization, week 0. The treatment or condition label for this specimen denotes: therapeutic diphenylcyclopropenone sensitization with weekly scalp DPC. Receptors were amplified or captured by RACE. This sample was sequenced with a NextSeq 500. TCRdb reprocessed the public reads (quality trimming at Q25 with fastp, clone calling with MiXCR) and kept in-frame beta chains. Rows are unified per CDR3 protein, each entry keeping the most common DNA and genes. Present in this sample are about 260,000 distinct CDR3 sequences, approximately 8.4% of which were seen just once. The top ten constitute 2% to 3% of the sample. Sequenced material: whole blood, taken in connection with sensitization to the hapten diphenylcyclopropenone (DPC). These receptor sequences come from a woman between 40 and 55 years old with alopecia areata. Some clones in this sample may be carry-over from other donors' samples.

V usage is TRBV28 and J usage is TRBJ1-6, with no clear D. This CDR3 is built from 14 residues. The V gene's germline CDR1 is MDHEN and CDR2 SYDVKM. V shed 6 bases and J shed 7 bases, with 13 bases lying between them. The CDR3: CASRPNGINSPLHF. The CDR3 region has the DNA TGTGCCAGCAGGCCTAACGGGATAAATTCACCCCTCCACTTT.

This clonotype was seen more than once but under ten times. The chain joins TRBV29-1 to TRBJ2-3, with TRBD2 matching over 7 bases. The V gene's germline CDR1 is SQVTM and CDR2 ANQGSEA. V dropped 2 bases and J dropped 5; count of bases not matched to a gene: 4. This CDR3 region has 13 residues. The chain's CDR3 is CSVEPAGRDTQYF. The CDR3, as DNA: TGCAGCGTTGAACCAGCGGGAAGAGATACGCAGTATTTT.

This clonotype occurred a few times. The chain recombines TRBV5-1 with TRBJ2-4; D is perhaps TRBD1 (6 bases). Germline-derived CDR1 and CDR2 are SGHRS and YFSETQ. This CDR3 is 13 amino acids long. The V end lost 7 bases, the J end lost 7 bases, and 15 bases lay between the germline ends. The CDR3 DNA is TGCGCCAGCCAGGGGTCCGGGGCGAACATTCAGTACTTC. Translated, it gives CASQGSGANIQYF.

This clonotype appeared a few times. The V and J genes are TRBV27 and TRBJ2-1; no clear D. The CDR3 totals 15 residues. Trimming took 3 bases from V and 0 from J, leaving 9 bases between them. Looked up from germline, CDR1 is MNHEY and CDR2 is SMNVEV (reference sequence). CDR3 sequence reads: CASSFTLSSYNEQFF. The DNA of the CDR3 is TGTGCCAGCAGTTTCACTCTAAGCTCCTACAATGAGCAGTTCTTC.

This clonotype has ten or more counts. A read error may account for a junction end that differs from germline. This chain uses TRBV20-1 with TRBJ2-1, with D tentatively TRBD1 or TRBD2 (5 bases each). The CDR3 is 11 residues long. Germline-derived CDR1 and CDR2 are DFQATT and SNEGSKA (reference sequence). CDR3 protein: CSARGGTRASF. The CDR3 DNA sequence: TGCAGTGCTAGAGGGGGGACCCGAGCATCCTTC.

This clonotype was seen a few times. The chain's CDR3 is CASSLVNRETDTQYF. The CDR3 nucleotides read TGTGCCAGCAGCTTAGTAAACAGGGAGACAGATACGCAGTATTTT. The gene calls are TRBV7-8 and TRBJ2-3; a weak D match, TRBD1 (6 bases). CDR3 length equals 15 residues. The germline CDR1 and CDR2 sequences are SGHVS and FQNEAQ. Trimming removed 1 base at V and 3 bases at J, with 11 bases between.

This clonotype was counted ten times or more. The chain combines TRBV6-1 with TRBJ1-3; 8 bases line up with TRBD1. V lost 4 bases and J lost 4; bases outside the gene matches: 6. Germline values: CDR1 MNHNS, CDR2 SASEGT. CDR3 size: 15 residues. The CDR3 DNA is TGTGCCAGCAGTGTAACGCAGGGGGCCGGAAACACCATATATTTT. It yields the protein CASSVTQGAGNTIYF.

This clonotype was counted a few times. This chain connects TRBV6-2 or TRBV6-3 to TRBJ1-5; no clear D. This CDR3 has 13 amino acids. The germline CDR1 and CDR2 sequences are MNHEY and SVGEGT. Trimming pared 8 bases from V and 0 bases from J, leaving 8 bases between. This CDR3 is CASENDSNQPQHF. CDR3 DNA sequence: TGTGCCAGCGAGAACGATAGCAATCAGCCCCAGCATTTT.

This clonotype was recorded a few times. This rearrangement joins TRBV11-2 to TRBJ2-1, with 9 bases matching TRBD2. Germline CDR1 reads SGHAT; CDR2 reads FQNNGV. After removal of 1 base from V and 4 bases from J, the junction contained 8 bases not matched to a gene. The CDR3 has 17 amino acids. The CDR3 reads CASSLGLLAGYYNEQFF. CDR3 coding DNA: TGTGCCAGCAGCTTAGGCCTACTAGCGGGCTATTACAATGAGCAGTTCTTC.

This clonotype was observed a few times. This chain joins TRBV10-3 and TRBJ1-2; TRBD1 matches at 9 bases. J gave up 12 bases and V 7 bases, and 12 bases lay outside the gene matches. Germline values: CDR1 ENHRY, CDR2 SYGVKD. This CDR3 is built from 13 residues. The CDR3 region is CAIKDRGGGLNTF. For the CDR3, the DNA is TGTGCCATCAAGGACAGGGGAGGAGGTTTAAACACCTTC.

The gene calls are TRBV7-8 and TRBJ2-3; 7 bases align to TRBD2. CDR1 is SGHVS and CDR2 is FQNEAQ in the germline V gene. The CDR3 is 16 amino acids. Losses at the gene ends were 1 base for V and 3 bases for J; bases not matched to a gene: 7. The CDR3 nucleotides read TGTGCCAGCAGCTTAGGTCTGGGGGGGAGTACAGATACGCAGTATTTT. This gives the protein CASSLGLGGSTDTQYF.

The chain links TRBV7-9 to TRBJ2-1; 9 nucleotides agree with TRBD2. V lost 5 bases and J lost 2; bases outside the gene matches: 4. This CDR3 has 15 amino acids. The germline gives CDR1 SEHNR, CDR2 FQNEAQ (reference sequence). The CDR3 is CASSPSGKTYNEQFF. In nucleotides, the CDR3 is TGTGCCAGCAGCCCTAGCGGGAAGACCTACAATGAGCAGTTCTTC.

The chain couples TRBV7-2 to TRBJ2-3; no clear D. V shed 2 bases and J shed 6 bases, with 15 bases lying between them. Per germline, CDR1 SGHTA and CDR2 FQGNSA. This CDR3 contains 15 residues. The CDR3 nucleotides read TGTGCCAGCAGCTTAAACGGGCTTGAGGCCGATACGCAGTATTTT. Protein: CASSLNGLEADTQYF. The full variable domain, its missing parts supplied by reference TRBV7-2 and TRBJ2-3, is GAGVSQSPSNKVTEKGKDVELRCDPISGHTALYWYRQSLGQGLEFLIYFQGNSAPDKSGLPSDRFSAERTGGSVSTLTIQRTQQEDSAVYLCASSLNGLEADTQYFGPGTRLTVL.

The chain couples TRBV12-3 or TRBV12-4 to TRBJ2-1; no clear D gene. Trimming shortened V by 2 bases and J by 7 bases, and 21 bases separated the two germline ends. This CDR3 spans 17 amino acids. CDR3 residues: CASSLRSMGNLGNEQFF. CDR3 coding DNA: TGTGCCAGCAGTTTAAGATCTATGGGTAACCTTGGGAATGAGCAGTTCTTC.

This rearrangement joins TRBV6-2 or TRBV6-3 to TRBJ2-7, with 9 bases lining up with TRBD1. The CDR3 extends over 13 amino acids. CDR1 MNHEY and CDR2 SVGEGT come from the germline V gene. V was pared by 2 bases and J by 4 bases, with 0 bases of the junction left unmatched. The CDR3 reads CASSYGTGYEQYF. CDR3 bases: TGTGCCAGCAGTTACGGGACAGGGTACGAGCAGTACTTC.

Note on this clonotype: One junction end disagrees with the germline gene, perhaps due to a read error. The rearrangement joins TRBV4-1 to TRBJ2-3, with D perhaps matching TRBD1 (6 bases). The CDR3 covers 11 residues. Germline V gene lookup returns CDR1 MGHRA and CDR2 YSYEKL. This CDR3 reads CASSQGTVPSF. DNA of the CDR3: TGCGCCAGCAGCCAAGGGACAGTTCCTTCTTTT.

The gene calls are TRBV12-3 or TRBV12-4 and TRBJ1-4; D may be TRBD1 (5 bases). The CDR3 loop spans 16 amino acids. V was pared by 4 bases and J by 2 bases, with 14 bases between. CDR3 coding DNA: TGTGCCAGCAGTTCGACAGTCAGGCGCACTAATGAAAAACTGTTTTTT. It encodes CASSSTVRRTNEKLFF.

This clonotype was counted a few times. The chain links TRBV7-6 to TRBJ2-3; the match to TRBD2 covers 7 bases. This CDR3 spans 15 amino acids. The germline V gene has CDR1 SGHVS and CDR2 FNYEAQ. The ends lost 5 bases at V and 7 bases at J; junction bases unmatched: 12. For the CDR3, the DNA is TGTGCCAGCAGCCAAGACACGGGAGGACCCTATACGCAGTATTTT. Protein: CASSQDTGGPYTQYF. The complete variable domain, with remaining parts taken from reference TRBV7-6 and TRBJ2-3, reads GAGVSQSPRYKVTKRGQDVALRCDPISGHVSLYWYRQALGQGPEFLTYFNYEAQQDKSGLPNDRFSAERPEGSISTLTIQRTEQRDSAMYRCASSQDTGGPYTQYFGPGTRLTVL.

This clonotype was detected only a few times. This sequence joins TRBV15 and TRBJ2-6; no reliable D call. Germline V gene lookup returns CDR1 LNHNV and CDR2 YYDKDF (reference sequence). This CDR3 spans 13 amino acids. Deletions cut 8 bases from V and 3 bases from J, with 8 bases between. The CDR3 loop is CATELFGANVLTF. Written as DNA, the CDR3 is TGTGCCACCGAGTTATTTGGGGCCAACGTCCTGACTTTC.

This clonotype was observed a few times. V is TRBV5-6 and J is TRBJ2-1; 10 nucleotides agree with TRBD1. The junction had 10 bases not matched to a gene; V was cut back by 4 bases and J by 3 bases. The germline gives CDR1 SGHDT, CDR2 YYEEEE. The CDR3 contains 17 residues. The CDR3 loop reads CASSLTPGQGIYNEQFF. CDR3 nucleotides: TGTGCCAGCAGCCTAACCCCGGGACAGGGGATCTACAATGAGCAGTTCTTC.

This clonotype was counted between two and nine times. V is TRBV29-1 and J is TRBJ1-3, with TRBD1 identical over 8 bases. The trim removed 5 bases at V and 2 bases at J, leaving 2 bases unmatched. Germline loops: CDR1 SQVTM, CDR2 ANQGSEA. This CDR3 spans 13 amino acids. CDR3 residues: CSVSDRAGNTIYF. CDR3 bases: TGCAGCGTTTCGGACAGGGCTGGAAACACCATATATTTT.

The genes are TRBV6-6 and TRBJ1-6; unclear D gene. This CDR3 comprises 14 residues. Between the trimmed V and J ends, which lost 2 bases and 9 bases, there was a span of 11 bases. Germline V gives CDR1 MNHNY, CDR2 SVGAGI (reference sequence). CDR3 protein: CASSYGERASPLHF. CDR3 DNA sequence: TGTGCCAGCAGTTACGGGGAGAGAGCTTCACCCCTCCACTTT.

This clonotype was seen more than once but under ten times. This chain joins TRBV24-1 and TRBJ2-1, with no clear D. Germline V gene sequence: CDR1 KGHDR, CDR2 SFDVKD. The CDR3 is 16 residues long. V was shortened by 5 bases and J by 3 bases, with 16 bases between the two germline ends. DNA for the CDR3: TGTGCCACCAGTGCCGCCGACGGCTCTAGCTACAATGAGCAGTTCTTC. It translates to CATSAADGSSYNEQFF.

Details on this clonotype: Being one base from a much bigger clone, this may be a read error. The gene calls are TRBV7-6 and TRBJ2-2; D possibly corresponds to TRBD2 (6 bases). From germline, CDR1 is SGHVS and CDR2 FNYEAQ. The V and J ends lost 5 bases and 3 bases respectively, with 16 bases between them. This CDR3 is 16 amino acids long. CDR3 nucleotide sequence: TGTGCCAGCAGCCAATCGACTAGAGTCGACACCGGGGAGCTGTTTTTT. Protein product: CASSQSTRVDTGELFF.

This sequence joins TRBV4-2 and TRBJ2-5; TRBD1 matches at 10 bases. CDR1 is LGHNA, CDR2 YNFKEQ, per germline. The ends lost 0 bases at V and 1 base at J; junction bases unmatched: 11. The CDR3 spans 19 residues. The chain's CDR3 is CASSQEPPGTGAVQETQYF. DNA of the CDR3: TGTGCCAGCAGCCAAGAACCCCCCGGGACAGGGGCCGTCCAAGAGACCCAGTACTTC.

V is TRBV6-6 and J is TRBJ1-1; weak D call: TRBD1 (5 bases). CDR3 size: 14 residues. The ends were cut back, 2 bases at V and 1 base at J, with 8 bases in the middle. Germline lookup yields CDR1 MNHNY and CDR2 SVGAGI (reference sequence). The CDR3 spells CASSYGGKNTEAFF. In DNA, the CDR3 is TGTGCCAGCAGTTACGGGGGAAAGAACACTGAAGCTTTCTTT.

In its sample, this clonotype was seen a few times. The chain employs TRBV3-1 and TRBJ1-3; D gene unclear. There are 15 residues in the CDR3. The V end was cut by 2 bases, the J end by 0 bases, with 8 bases between. Germline V gene lookup returns CDR1 LGHDT and CDR2 YNNKEL (reference sequence). The CDR3 region has the DNA TGTGCCAGCAGCCAATTCGACGGCTCTGGAAACACCATATATTTT. Residues: CASSQFDGSGNTIYF.

This clonotype was seen a few times. The chain is built from TRBV6-2 or TRBV6-3 and TRBJ2-5; 7 nucleotides line up with TRBD2. Germline CDR1 is MNHEY and CDR2 is SVGEGT. V lost 6 bases to trimming and J lost 1 base; unmatched junction nucleotides: 8. The CDR3 totals 15 residues. Here the CDR3 reads CASRKPSGPQETQYF. CDR3 coding DNA: TGTGCCAGCAGGAAGCCTAGCGGCCCCCAAGAGACCCAGTACTTC.

This clonotype was counted ten times or more. The V and J genes are TRBV20-1 and TRBJ2-7, with TRBD2 matching over 11 bases. Trimming cost V 6 bases and J 2 bases; bases outside gene matches: 6. There are 14 residues in the CDR3. Germline V CDR1 and CDR2: DFQATT, SNEGSKA (reference sequence). CDR3 residues: CSANGLAGPYEQYF. CDR3 nucleotides: TGCAGTGCAAATGGACTAGCGGGCCCCTACGAGCAGTACTTC.

This clonotype was recorded a few times. This rearrangement joins TRBV28 to TRBJ2-7, with 8 nucleotides matching TRBD2. Germline CDR1 reads MDHEN; CDR2 reads SYDVKM. This CDR3 is built from 14 residues. After removal of 2 bases from V and 2 bases from J, the junction contained 2 bases not matched to a gene. As DNA, the CDR3 is TGTGCCAGCAGTTTAGGCGGGAGGACCTACGAGCAGTACTTC. Translated, it gives CASSLGGRTYEQYF.

This clonotype was recorded a few times. V and J are TRBV10-3 and TRBJ2-2; unclear D gene. V lost 3 bases and J lost 0, with 8 bases in between. The CDR3 is 15 residues long. Germline CDR1 is ENHRY and CDR2 is SYGVKD. The CDR3 nucleotides read TGTGCCATCAGTGACAGAACCGCGAACACCGGGGAGCTGTTTTTT. It specifies CAISDRTANTGELFF.